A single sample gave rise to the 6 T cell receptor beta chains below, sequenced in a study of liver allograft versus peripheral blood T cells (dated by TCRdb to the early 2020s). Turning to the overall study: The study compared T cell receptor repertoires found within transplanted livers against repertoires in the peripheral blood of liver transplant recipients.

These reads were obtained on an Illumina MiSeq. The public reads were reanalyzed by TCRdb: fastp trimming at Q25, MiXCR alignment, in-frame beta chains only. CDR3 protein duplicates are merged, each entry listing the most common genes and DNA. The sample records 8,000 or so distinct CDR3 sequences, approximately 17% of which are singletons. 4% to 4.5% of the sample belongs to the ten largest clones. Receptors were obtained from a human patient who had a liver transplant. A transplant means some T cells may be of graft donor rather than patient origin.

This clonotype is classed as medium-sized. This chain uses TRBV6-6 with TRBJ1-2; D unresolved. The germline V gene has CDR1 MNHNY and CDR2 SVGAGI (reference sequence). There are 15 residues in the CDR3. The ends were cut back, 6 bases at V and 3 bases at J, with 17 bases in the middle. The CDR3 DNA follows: TGTGCCAGCAGCTCTGGGAGGTTGGCGGACTATGGCTACACCTTC. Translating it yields CASSSGRLADYGYTF.

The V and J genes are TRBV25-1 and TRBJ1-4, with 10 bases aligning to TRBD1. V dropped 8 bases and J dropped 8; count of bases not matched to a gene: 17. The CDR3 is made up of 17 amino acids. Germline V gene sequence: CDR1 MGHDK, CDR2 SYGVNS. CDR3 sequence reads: CASGERQGAEKGEKLFF. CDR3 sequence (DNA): TGTGCCAGCGGAGAAAGACAGGGGGCGGAGAAGGGAGAAAAACTGTTTTTT.

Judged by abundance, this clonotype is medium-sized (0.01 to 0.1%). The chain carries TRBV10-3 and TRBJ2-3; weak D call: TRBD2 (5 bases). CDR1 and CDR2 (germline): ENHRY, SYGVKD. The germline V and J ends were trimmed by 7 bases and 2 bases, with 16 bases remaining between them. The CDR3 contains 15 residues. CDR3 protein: CAITTGMGDTDTQYF. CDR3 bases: TGTGCCATCACCACTGGGATGGGAGACACAGATACGCAGTATTTT.

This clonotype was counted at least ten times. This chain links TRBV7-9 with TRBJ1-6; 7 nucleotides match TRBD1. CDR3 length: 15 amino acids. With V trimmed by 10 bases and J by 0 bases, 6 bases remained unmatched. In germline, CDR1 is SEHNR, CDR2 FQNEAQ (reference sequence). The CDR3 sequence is CATNTGDSYNSPLHF. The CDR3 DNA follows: TGTGCCACCAATACAGGGGACTCCTATAATTCACCCCTCCACTTT.

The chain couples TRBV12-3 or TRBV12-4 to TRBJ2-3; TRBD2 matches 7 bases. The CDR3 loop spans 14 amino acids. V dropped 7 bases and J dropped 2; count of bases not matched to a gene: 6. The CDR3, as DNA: TGTGCCAGCACCCACCGGGGGGTCACAGATACGCAGTATTTT. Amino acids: CASTHRGVTDTQYF.

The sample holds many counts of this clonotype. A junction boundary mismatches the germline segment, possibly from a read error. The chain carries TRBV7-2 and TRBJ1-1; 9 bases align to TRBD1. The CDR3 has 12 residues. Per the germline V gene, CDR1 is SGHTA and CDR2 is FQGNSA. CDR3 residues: CASSPGQGLGGF. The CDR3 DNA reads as TGTGCCAGCAGCCCGGGACAGGGCCTAGGGGGCTTT.